Presented here are 27 T cell receptor beta chains from one specimen sequenced in a study of human T cells and chemical hapten exposure (dated by TCRdb to about 2021). Reading the label with the study, this specimen's time point is: pre-sensitization, week 0. This specimen's treatment or condition label, interpreted: therapeutic diphenylcyclopropenone sensitization with weekly scalp DPC. Library method: RACE. This sample was sequenced with a NextSeq 500. TCRdb ran its own pipeline on the public reads, namely fastp trimming at Q25 and MiXCR clone calling, and kept in-frame beta chains. Every entry covers one CDR3 protein and lists the most common genes and DNA from its rows. The sample table lists approximately 400,000 distinct CDR3 sequences, 5.1% of them with a count of one. The top ten constitute about 2.5% of the sample. The sample here was whole blood, taken in connection with sensitization to the hapten diphenylcyclopropenone (DPC). The receptor set was obtained from a woman between 45 and 65 years old with alopecia areata. Some clones in this sample may be carry-over from other donors' samples.

In its sample, this clonotype was seen many times. The chain is built from TRBV20-1 and TRBJ2-5, with 10 bases fitting TRBD2. The CDR3 is 16 amino acids. Germline V gene data show CDR1 as DFQATT and CDR2 as SNEGSKA (reference sequence). J was trimmed by 7 bases and V by 6 bases; bases with no gene match: 17. CDR3 nucleotides: TGCAGTGCCCCATCTAGCGGGAGTTCTCGTGGGGGGACCCAGTACTTC. This sequence encodes CSAPSSGSSRGGTQYF.

At least ten counts were recorded for this clonotype. This chain joins TRBV7-8 and TRBJ1-1; D gene unclear. CDR1 is SGHVS and CDR2 is FQNEAQ in the germline V gene. CDR3 length: 13 amino acids. V shed 2 bases and J shed 1 base, with 5 bases lying between them. CDR3 coding DNA: TGTGCCAGCAGCTTAACGTCGAACACTGAAGCTTTCTTT. Translated: CASSLTSNTEAFF.

This clonotype has a handful of counts. The V and J genes are TRBV7-9 and TRBJ1-1; the D is unclear. The germline CDR1 and CDR2 sequences are SEHNR and FQNEAQ (reference sequence). CDR3 length equals 13 residues. Trimming shortened V by 3 bases and J by 1 base, and 6 bases separated the two germline ends. This CDR3 reads CASSFYENTEAFF. DNA of the CDR3: TGTGCCAGCAGCTTCTACGAGAACACTGAAGCTTTCTTT.

This clonotype was observed many times. This chain uses TRBV6-2 or TRBV6-3 with TRBJ2-7, with 11 bases lining up with TRBD2. The CDR3 spans 16 residues. The trim removed 10 bases at V and 7 bases at J, leaving 18 bases unmatched. Germline CDR1 and CDR2: MNHEY and SVGEGT. The CDR3 DNA reads as TGTGCCACCTCCGGAACCCGTCGACTAGCGGGGTGGGAGCAGTACTTC. Protein product: CATSGTRRLAGWEQYF.

This clonotype was observed a handful of times. V and J are TRBV6-2 or TRBV6-3 and TRBJ2-5, with no clear D. V lost 4 bases and J 4 bases, leaving 13 bases between the germline ends. Looked up from germline, CDR1 is MNHEY and CDR2 is SVGEGT. The CDR3 loop spans 14 amino acids. The CDR3 here is CASSSPWDRETQYF. In nucleotides, the CDR3 is TGTGCCAGCAGTTCCCCGTGGGATAGAGAGACCCAGTACTTC.

This clonotype appeared many times. V usage is TRBV30 and J usage is TRBJ2-3; unclear D gene. Germline V gene sequence: CDR1 GTSNPN, CDR2 SVGIG (reference sequence). This CDR3 comprises 15 residues. Trimming left V 2 bases short and J 6 bases short, with 18 bases between. CDR3 region: CAWSSEHLGLDTQYF. CDR3 bases: TGTGCCTGGAGTTCCGAGCACCTCGGCCTGGATACGCAGTATTTT.

This clonotype was recorded a few times. The chain links TRBV12-3 or TRBV12-4 to TRBJ2-1; 9 nucleotides match TRBD1. V shed 3 bases, J shed 5 bases, and the junction held 2 bases outside the gene matches. The CDR3 contains 14 residues. The CDR3 region has the DNA TGTGCCAGCAGTTTGGGACAGGGAAACAATGAGCAGTTCTTC. Amino acids: CASSLGQGNNEQFF.

The gene calls are TRBV2 and TRBJ1-1; a possible D gene is TRBD1 (5 bases). The CDR3 has 12 amino acids. Deletions cut 7 bases from V and 4 bases from J, with 10 bases between. Germline CDR1 SNHLY, CDR2 FYNNEI. The CDR3 protein is CASTRGVTEAFF. The CDR3 nucleotides read TGTGCCAGCACCCGAGGGGTCACTGAAGCTTTCTTT.

The rearrangement uses TRBV21-1 and TRBJ2-4; the D call of TRBD1 is as the table states it, not checked on the DNA. TRBV21-1 is labeled a pseudogene. This CDR3 comprises 17 residues. CDR3 amino acids: CASSRTDRVVTKNIQYF. CDR3 coding DNA: TGTGCCAGCAGCCGGACTGACAGGGTAGTAACCAAAAACATTCAGTACTTC.

The chain combines TRBV6-2 or TRBV6-3 with TRBJ2-3; a weak D match, TRBD2 (6 bases). The ends were cut back, 6 bases at V and 2 bases at J, with 15 bases in the middle. The CDR3 covers 15 residues. Germline V lookup: CDR1 MNHEY, CDR2 SVGEGT. CDR3 loop: CASSPMGLYTDTQYF. CDR3 nucleotides: TGTGCCAGCAGCCCAATGGGACTTTACACAGATACGCAGTATTTT.

This clonotype was recorded at least ten times. The chain uses TRBV10-2 and TRBJ2-1, with TRBD2 matching 14 bases. Germline CDR1 WSHSY, CDR2 SAAADI. The CDR3 length is 18 residues. V was pared by 9 bases and J by 9 bases, with 19 bases of the junction left unmatched. CDR3 DNA sequence: TGCGCCAGTAGTTTTCAGGGCCCCGGGACTAGCGGGAGCAGTGAGCAGTTCTTC. Translating it yields CASSFQGPGTSGSSEQFF.

The sample holds many counts of this clonotype. The genes are TRBV7-9 and TRBJ2-3, with D perhaps TRBD1 (5 bases). The germline V and J ends were trimmed by 5 bases and 0 bases, with 12 bases remaining between them. The V gene's germline CDR1 is SEHNR and CDR2 FQNEAQ (reference sequence). This CDR3 contains 15 residues. The CDR3 sequence: CASSPTGSSTDTQYF. DNA of the CDR3: TGTGCCAGCAGCCCAACAGGTTCTAGCACAGATACGCAGTATTTT.

This chain uses TRBV3-1 with TRBJ2-2, with unresolved D. Trimming shortened V by 2 bases and J by 4 bases, and 8 bases separated the two germline ends. The CDR3 has 14 amino acids. Germline CDR1 is LGHDT and CDR2 is YNNKEL (reference sequence). The CDR3 region has the DNA TGTGCCAGCAGCCAAATCGATACCACCGGGGAGCTGTTTTTT. Protein sequence: CASSQIDTTGELFF.

The sample holds a few counts of this clonotype. The rearrangement links TRBV6-2 or TRBV6-3 to TRBJ2-1, with TRBD2 identical over 14 bases. V shed 5 bases and J 10 bases; nucleotides not matched to a gene: 7. CDR1 and CDR2 (germline): MNHEY, SVGEGT. CDR3 length equals 15 residues. CDR3 sequence (DNA): TGTGCCAGCAGTGAGACTAGCGGGAGGGCCAGGGAGCAGTTCTTC. Its translation: CASSETSGRAREQFF.

This clonotype was seen ten or more times. The chain employs TRBV7-9 and TRBJ1-1, with D tentatively TRBD1 (5 bases). Germline-derived CDR1 and CDR2 are SEHNR and FQNEAQ (reference sequence). This CDR3 is 12 amino acids long. V lost 6 bases and J 5 bases, leaving 10 bases between the germline ends. CDR3 sequence reads: CASSLGVTEAFF. DNA of the CDR3: TGTGCCAGCAGTTTGGGGGTTACTGAAGCTTTCTTT.

This clonotype was counted between two and nine times. This chain links TRBV7-9 with TRBJ1-4; TRBD1 might be the D (5 bases). Trimming removed 1 base from V and 3 bases from J, with 9 bases in between. The CDR3 length is 15 residues. Germline CDR1 SEHNR, CDR2 FQNEAQ (reference sequence). CDR3 sequence: CASSLEGASNEKLFF. The CDR3 region has the DNA TGTGCCAGCAGCTTAGAAGGGGCCTCTAATGAAAAACTGTTTTTT. Full variable domain (missing parts from reference TRBV7-9 and TRBJ1-4): DTGVSQNPRHKITKRGQNVTFRCDPISEHNRLYWYRQTLGQGPEFLTYFQNEAQLEKSRLLSDRFSAERPKGSFSTLEIQRTEQGDSAMYLCASSLEGASNEKLFFGSGTQLSVL.

Comments on this clonotype: A read error may be the cause here, since a much bigger clone is one base away. The chain combines TRBV11-3 with TRBJ2-1; no reliable D call. CDR1 SGHNT and CDR2 YENEEA come from the germline V gene. The CDR3 covers 15 residues. Trimming cost V 3 bases and J 6 bases, with 15 bases left between them. The CDR3 loop is CASSFVLAFLNEQFF. As DNA, the CDR3 is TGTGCCAGCAGCTTCGTCCTTGCCTTCCTCAATGAGCAGTTCTTC.

This clonotype was seen a few times. The CDR3 protein is CASSQDFRTDTQYF. The DNA of the CDR3 is TGCGCCAGCAGCCAAGACTTCCGCACAGATACGCAGTATTTT. J is TRBJ2-3 and V is TRBV4-3, with D unclear. This CDR3 is built from 14 residues. Germline assignment: CDR1 LGHNA and CDR2 YSLEER. The V end was cut by 0 bases, the J end by 1 base, with 5 bases between.

This clonotype showed up many times. CDR3 in DNA: TGTGCCAGCAGTTATCACCCCACTAGCGCTCCACGGGGAGATACGCAGTATTTT. This codes for CASSYHPTSAPRGDTQYF. This rearrangement joins TRBV28 to TRBJ2-3; TRBD2 matches 7 bases. From germline, CDR1 is MDHEN and CDR2 SYDVKM. V was pared by 4 bases and J by 5 bases, with 18 bases of the junction left unmatched. This CDR3 is built from 18 residues.

This clonotype came up a few times. The chain has TRBV5-6 and TRBJ1-1, with D unclear. Germline-derived CDR1 and CDR2 are SGHDT and YYEEEE. There are 14 residues in the CDR3. V was shortened by 6 bases and J by 0 bases, with 12 bases between the two germline ends. The CDR3 loop is CASNSGLMNTEAFF. The CDR3 DNA sequence: TGTGCCAGCAACTCCGGACTCATGAACACTGAAGCTTTCTTT.

This clonotype was counted many times. The chain employs TRBV7-2 and TRBJ2-6; possible D gene TRBD2, 5 bases. The CDR3 consists of 17 residues. The germline CDR1 and CDR2 sequences are SGHTA and FQGNSA. Trimming took off 1 base at V and 2 bases at J, with 12 bases between the two ends. The CDR3 DNA sequence: TGTGCCAGCAGCTTAGGAGGGAGTAGTCCTGGGGCCAACGTCCTGACTTTC. It encodes CASSLGGSSPGANVLTF.

This clonotype was detected many times. V and J are TRBV11-2 and TRBJ2-7; unclear D gene. Germline CDR1 reads SGHAT; CDR2 reads FQNNGV. CDR3 length: 14 residues. Trimming stripped 5 bases from V and 3 bases from J, with 14 bases between. CDR3: CASSDGGGSYEQYF. The CDR3 region has the DNA TGTGCCAGCAGCGACGGCGGCGGTAGCTACGAGCAGTACTTC.

This clonotype was seen only a few times. The genes are TRBV5-4 and TRBJ2-4, with a weak D call TRBD1 (6 bases). CDR3 length: 14 residues. Per germline, CDR1 SGHNT and CDR2 YYREEE (reference sequence). Trimming stripped 0 bases from V and 4 bases from J, with 8 bases between. This CDR3 is CASSLGGPKNIQYF. The CDR3 bases are TGTGCCAGCAGCTTGGGGGGGCCTAAAAACATTCAGTACTTC.

In its sample, this clonotype was seen many times. V and J are TRBV9 and TRBJ2-3; D is unclear. The CDR3 is 14 residues long. Germline V gene sequence: CDR1 SGDLS, CDR2 YYNGEE. V lost 2 bases to trimming and J lost 1 base, with 8 bases between them. The CDR3 sequence is CASSVGYGTDTQYF. The CDR3 region has the DNA TGTGCCAGCAGCGTGGGCTACGGCACAGATACGCAGTATTTT.

Many counts were recorded for this clonotype. The CDR3 loop reads CATSRDLPAGVGLPNTGELFF. The CDR3 nucleotides read TGTGCCACCAGCAGAGATCTTCCAGCGGGAGTGGGTCTGCCGAACACCGGGGAGCTGTTTTTT. The gene calls are TRBV15 and TRBJ2-2, with 8 bases identical to TRBD2. The germline gives CDR1 LNHNV, CDR2 YYDKDF (reference sequence). The CDR3 runs 21 residues. The J segment lost 0 bases and the V segment lost 0 bases, leaving 15 bases of the junction unmatched.

This clonotype was observed many times. V and J are TRBV30 and TRBJ2-5, with TRBD2 as a possible D gene (5 bases). V lost 4 bases to trimming and J lost 7 bases, with 10 bases between them. Germline assignment: CDR1 GTSNPN and CDR2 SVGIG (reference sequence). This CDR3 has 11 amino acids. The CDR3 region is CAWIQGGTQYF. CDR3 in DNA: TGTGCCTGGATACAAGGAGGGACCCAGTACTTC.

In this sample, this clonotype turned up a few times. V gene TRBV24-1 combines with J gene TRBJ2-2; no firm D call. The germline CDR1 and CDR2 sequences are KGHDR and SFDVKD. The CDR3 sequence is 14 residues long. Trimming cost V 2 bases and J 4 bases, with 7 bases left between them. CDR3 nucleotide sequence: TGTGCCACCAGTGATTATCCCGGCACCGGGGAGCTGTTTTTT. It encodes CATSDYPGTGELFF.